The 23 T cell receptor beta chains below were found in one sample sequenced in a study of blood T cell repertoires in COVID-19. Some clones are missing from TCRdb's copy, which holds only in-frame ones; the method was immunoSEQ multiplex PCR. The profile shows approximately 330,000 clones, approximately 86% of them singletons. Sequences were obtained from peripheral blood. These TCRs come from a man aged 30-40 years with COVID-19, enrolled during active disease.

This clone was counted between two and nine times. The V and J genes are TRBV7-2 and TRBJ2-2, with D maybe TRBD1 (6 bases). Between the trimmed V and J ends, which lost 5 bases and 2 bases, there was a span of 9 bases. This CDR3 is 14 amino acids long. Per the germline V gene, CDR1 is SGHTA and CDR2 is FQGNSA. The chain's CDR3 is CASSPGQNTGELFF. The DNA for the CDR3 is TGTGCCAGCAGCCCGGGACAAAACACCGGGGAGCTGTTTTTT.

The chain carries TRBV2 and TRBJ1-1, with 8 bases fitting TRBD1. CDR3 length: 14 residues. Germline assignment: CDR1 SNHLY and CDR2 FYNNEI. Unmatched junction bases numbered 7, after V lost 9 bases and J lost 1 base. The CDR3 DNA is TGTGCCAGTACTCGCGGGACAGGGAACACTGAAGCTTTCTTT. It encodes CASTRGTGNTEAFF.

The J gene is TRBJ2-3, the V gene TRBV6-1, with TRBD2 matching 8 bases. Germline V gene data show CDR1 as MNHNS and CDR2 as SASEGT. CDR3 size: 20 residues. V lost 4 bases and J lost 0; bases outside the gene matches: 18. The CDR3 nucleotides are TGTGCCAGCAGTGTACCTTCACCTAGCGGGCAGCTACTCAGCACAGATACGCAGTATTTT. This translates into CASSVPSPSGQLLSTDTQYF.

About this clone itself: One junction end disagrees with the germline gene, perhaps due to a read error. The V call is TRBV11-2, the J call TRBJ2-1, with a tentative D call TRBD1 (5 bases). Germline-derived CDR1 and CDR2 are SGHAT and FQNNGV. The CDR3 is 15 amino acids. CDR3 in amino acids: CASSLAGLQGNGQFF. CDR3 sequence (DNA): TGTGCCAGCAGCTTGGCAGGGCTCCAGGGCAATGGGCAGTTCTTC.

V usage is TRBV4-1 and J usage is TRBJ2-3, with TRBD1 matching 7 bases. Germline loops: CDR1 MGHRA, CDR2 YSYEKL. The junction had 12 bases not matched to a gene; V was cut back by 3 bases and J by 6 bases. This CDR3 contains 16 residues. The CDR3 region has the DNA TGCGCCAGCAGCCATAGACAGGGCTCGGTAGGGGATACGCAGTATTTT. Amino acids: CASSHRQGSVGDTQYF.

This clone was seen once. This chain connects TRBV4-3 to TRBJ2-7; 15 positions agree with TRBD2. CDR3 size: 15 residues. The germline V gene encodes CDR1 LGHNA and CDR2 YSLEER. V was pared by 4 bases and J by 7 bases, with 5 bases of the junction left unmatched. This chain's CDR3 is CASSRWTSGRGEQYF. The CDR3, as DNA: TGCGCCAGCAGCCGCTGGACTAGCGGGAGGGGTGAGCAGTACTTC.

The J gene is TRBJ2-5, the V gene TRBV29-1, with 8 bases matching TRBD2. J was trimmed by 8 bases and V by 2 bases; bases with no gene match: 4. This CDR3 region has 12 residues. Germline values: CDR1 SQVTM, CDR2 ANQGSEA. The CDR3, as DNA: TGCAGCGTTGAATCCGGGGGGGGCACCCAGTACTTC. Translating gives CSVESGGGTQYF.

This rearrangement joins TRBV6-6 to TRBJ1-2; 8 bases map to TRBD1. The germline gives CDR1 MNHNY, CDR2 SVGAGI (reference sequence). Trimming cost V 7 bases and J 7 bases; bases outside gene matches: 8. This CDR3 has 13 residues. The CDR3: CASIMTGESGYTF. CDR3 DNA: TGTGCCAGCATCATGACAGGGGAAAGTGGCTACACCTTC.

Comment on this clone: Other DNA sequences from this sample encode an identical CDR3 as well. V and J are TRBV5-1 and TRBJ1-2, with 8 positions matching TRBD1. CDR3 length: 14 residues. V dropped 0 bases and J dropped 8; count of bases not matched to a gene: 6. The germline CDR1 and CDR2 sequences are SGHRS and YFSETQ. The CDR3 region has the DNA TGCGCCAGCAGCTTGGCCGGACAGGGCCGAGGCTACACCTTC. Its protein is CASSLAGQGRGYTF.

This chain uses TRBV7-2 with TRBJ2-5, with 11 nucleotides matching TRBD2. The junction had 6 bases not matched to a gene; V was cut back by 1 base and J by 5 bases. CDR1 is SGHTA, CDR2 FQGNSA, per germline. This CDR3 has 16 amino acids. In DNA form, the CDR3 reads TGTGCCAGCAGCTTAGTTTTAGCGGGAGGGCCGGAGACCCAGTACTTC. This sequence encodes CASSLVLAGGPETQYF.

The J gene is TRBJ1-1, the V gene TRBV14, with 9 bases that match TRBD1. The length of the CDR3 is 16 residues. Trimming cost V 2 bases and J 10 bases; bases outside gene matches: 14. Germline lookup yields CDR1 SGHDN and CDR2 FVKESK. The DNA of the CDR3 is TGTGCCAGCAGCCAAACCTCACAGGGGGCTTCGCCCGGAGCTTTCTTT. It translates to CASSQTSQGASPGAFF.

J is TRBJ2-2 and V is TRBV5-1; TRBD1 aligns across 8 bases. V was pared by 4 bases and J by 0 bases, with 5 bases of the junction left unmatched. Germline CDR1 is SGHRS and CDR2 is YFSETQ. This CDR3 comprises 16 residues. The CDR3 coding sequence is TGCGCCAGCAGCCCGAACAGGGGGGCGAACACCGGGGAGCTGTTTTTT. The encoded protein is CASSPNRGANTGELFF.

The chain joins TRBV12-3 or TRBV12-4 to TRBJ1-1; unclear D gene. There are 12 residues in the CDR3. Trimming removed 3 bases from V and 4 bases from J, with 6 bases in between. The CDR3 DNA is TGTGCCAGCAGTTTTGTCGGCACTGAAGCTTTCTTT. The encoded protein is CASSFVGTEAFF.

The CDR3 DNA reads TGTGCCAGCAAGGAGTGGGGACAGAGGGAGACCCAGTACTTC. It encodes CASKEWGQRETQYF. This rearrangement joins TRBV6-5 to TRBJ2-5; TRBD1 agrees at 7 bases. Germline assignment: CDR1 MNHEY and CDR2 SVGAGI. The CDR3 covers 14 residues. Trimming cost V 7 bases and J 5 bases; bases outside gene matches: 10.

The V and J genes are TRBV10-3 and TRBJ1-2; D unclear. The CDR3 runs 14 residues. V shed 0 bases and J shed 4 bases, with 9 bases lying between them. Germline CDR1 and CDR2: ENHRY and SYGVKD. The CDR3 sequence: CAISESSGSYGYTF. CDR3 in DNA: TGTGCCATCAGTGAGTCGTCAGGATCCTATGGCTACACCTTC.

The rearrangement uses TRBV6-2 or TRBV6-3 and TRBJ1-1; maybe TRBD1 (6 bases). The CDR3 has 14 amino acids. The germline gives CDR1 MNHEY, CDR2 SVGEGT. V lost 2 bases and J 5 bases, leaving 12 bases between the germline ends. The CDR3 loop reads CASSYGGGWTEAFF. The CDR3 DNA is TGTGCCAGCAGTTACGGCGGGGGCTGGACTGAAGCTTTCTTT.

This clone was observed once. The chain couples TRBV7-9 to TRBJ2-2, with D possibly TRBD2 on 5 matching bases. The CDR3 runs 15 residues. V dropped 1 base and J dropped 5 bases, with 11 bases sitting between them. CDR1 and CDR2 from the germline V gene are SEHNR and FQNEAQ (reference sequence). Here the CDR3 DNA reads TGTGCCAGCAGCTTAGTGGAGGCATGGACCGGGGAGCTGTTTTTT. This gives the protein CASSLVEAWTGELFF.

This chain connects TRBV19 to TRBJ2-1; 9 positions agree with TRBD2. Germline V gene sequence: CDR1 LNHDA, CDR2 SQIVND (reference sequence). The CDR3 loop spans 16 amino acids. The V segment lost 3 bases and the J segment 6 bases; nucleotides outside the gene matches: 9. This chain's CDR3 is CASSILRGGGTNEQFF. CDR3 nucleotides: TGTGCCAGTAGTATCCTACGCGGGGGGGGGACCAATGAGCAGTTCTTC. Filled out from reference TRBV19 and TRBJ2-1, the complete variable domain reads DGGITQSPKYLFRKEGQNVTLSCEQNLNHDAMYWYRQDPGQGLRLIYYSQIVNDFQKGDIAEGYSVSREKKESFPLTVTSAQKNPTAFYLCASSILRGGGTNEQFFGPGTRLTVL.

This clone appeared once. The chain employs TRBV6-1 and TRBJ2-7; a weak D match, TRBD1 (8 bases). The length of the CDR3 is 17 residues. The V and J ends lost 2 bases and 3 bases respectively, with 20 bases between them. Germline V CDR1 and CDR2: MNHNS, SASEGT. The CDR3 sequence: CASSEWGGDRPDYEQYF. CDR3 in DNA: TGTGCCAGCAGTGAATGGGGGGGGGACAGGCCCGACTACGAGCAGTACTTC.

This sequence joins TRBV21-1 and TRBJ1-5; the table calls TRBD1, which could not be checked here. TRBV21-1 constitutes a pseudogene. The length of the CDR3 is 19 residues. The CDR3 DNA reads as TGTGCCAGCAGCAAAGAAATCGGACAGGGGATTGTTAGCAATCAGCCCCAGCATTTT. It yields the protein CASSKEIGQGIVSNQPQHF.

As concerns this clone: Within the sample, other DNA sequences also encode this same CDR3. The chain joins TRBV19 to TRBJ2-7; TRBD1 agrees at 7 bases. This CDR3 region has 13 residues. CDR1 LNHDA and CDR2 SQIVND come from the germline V gene (reference sequence). V trimming: 6 bases; J trimming: 2 bases; junction bases outside the gene matches: 4. CDR3 region: CASSKTGTYEQYF. The CDR3 coding sequence is TGTGCCAGTAGCAAGACAGGGACCTACGAGCAGTACTTC.

V gene TRBV12-3 or TRBV12-4 combines with J gene TRBJ1-2; TRBD1 matches at 7 bases. The junction had 12 bases not matched to a gene; V was cut back by 6 bases and J by 11 bases. This CDR3 is built from 13 residues. The CDR3 DNA follows: TGTGCCAGCAGCCTCCGCCGGGGACAGTGGTACACCTTC. Protein sequence: CASSLRRGQWYTF.

The CDR3 coding sequence is TGTGCCAGCAGCTTTACGTCCTGGTACAGGGTCCCTAATGAAAAACTGTTTTTT. It yields the protein CASSFTSWYRVPNEKLFF. The rearrangement links TRBV5-4 to TRBJ1-4; perhaps TRBD1 as D (6 bases). V shed 2 bases and J shed 3 bases, with 20 bases lying between them. CDR1 and CDR2 (germline): SGHNT, YYREEE (reference sequence). This CDR3 region has 18 residues.